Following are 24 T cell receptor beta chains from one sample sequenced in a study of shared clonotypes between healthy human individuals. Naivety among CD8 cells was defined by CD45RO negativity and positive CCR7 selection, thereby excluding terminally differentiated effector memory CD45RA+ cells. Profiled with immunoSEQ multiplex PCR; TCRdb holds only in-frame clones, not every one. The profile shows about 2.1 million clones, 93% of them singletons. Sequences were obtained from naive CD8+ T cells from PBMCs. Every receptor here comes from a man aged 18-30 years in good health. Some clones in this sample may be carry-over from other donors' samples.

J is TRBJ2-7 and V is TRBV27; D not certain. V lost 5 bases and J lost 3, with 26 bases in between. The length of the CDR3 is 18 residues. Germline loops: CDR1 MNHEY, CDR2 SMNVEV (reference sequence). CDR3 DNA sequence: TGTGCCAGCAGTGGGGAACCGTTGGAAGGTTCAATGGTCTACGAGCAGTACTTC. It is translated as CASSGEPLEGSMVYEQYF.

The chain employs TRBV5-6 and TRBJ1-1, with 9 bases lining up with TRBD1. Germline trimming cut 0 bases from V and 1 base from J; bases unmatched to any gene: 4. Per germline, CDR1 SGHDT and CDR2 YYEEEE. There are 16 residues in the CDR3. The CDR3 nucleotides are TGTGCCAGCAGCTTGGGACAGGGGGTTTGGAACACTGAAGCTTTCTTT. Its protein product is CASSLGQGVWNTEAFF.

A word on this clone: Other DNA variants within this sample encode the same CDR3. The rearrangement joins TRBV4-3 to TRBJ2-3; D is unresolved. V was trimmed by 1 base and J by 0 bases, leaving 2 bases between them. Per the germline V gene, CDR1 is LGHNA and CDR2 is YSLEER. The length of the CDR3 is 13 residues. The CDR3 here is CASSQGSTDTQYF. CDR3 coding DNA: TGCGCCAGCAGCCAAGGGAGCACAGATACGCAGTATTTT.

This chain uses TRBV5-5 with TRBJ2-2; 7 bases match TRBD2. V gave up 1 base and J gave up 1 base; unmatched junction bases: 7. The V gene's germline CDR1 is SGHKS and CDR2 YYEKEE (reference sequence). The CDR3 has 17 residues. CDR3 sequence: CASSLRPSGQNTGELFF. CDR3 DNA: TGTGCCAGCAGCTTGCGGCCTAGCGGACAGAACACCGGGGAGCTGTTTTTT. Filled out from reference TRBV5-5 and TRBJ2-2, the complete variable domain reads DAGVTQSPTHLIKTRGQQVTLRCSPISGHKSVSWYQQVLGQGPQFIFQYYEKEERGRGNFPDRFSARQFPNYSSELNVNALLLGDSALYLCASSLRPSGQNTGELFFGEGSRLTVL.

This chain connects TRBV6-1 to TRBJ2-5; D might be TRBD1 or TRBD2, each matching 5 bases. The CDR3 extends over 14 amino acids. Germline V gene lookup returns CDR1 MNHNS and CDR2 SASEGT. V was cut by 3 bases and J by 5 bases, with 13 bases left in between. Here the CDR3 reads CASSDALGTETQYF. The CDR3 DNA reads TGTGCCAGCAGTGACGCTTTAGGGACGGAGACCCAGTACTTC.

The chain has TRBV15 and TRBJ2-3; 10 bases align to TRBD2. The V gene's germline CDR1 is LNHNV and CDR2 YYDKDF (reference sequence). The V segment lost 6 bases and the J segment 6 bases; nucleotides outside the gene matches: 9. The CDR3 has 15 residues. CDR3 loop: CATRVGSSGRDTQYF. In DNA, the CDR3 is TGTGCCACCAGGGTTGGGAGTAGCGGGAGGGATACGCAGTATTTT.

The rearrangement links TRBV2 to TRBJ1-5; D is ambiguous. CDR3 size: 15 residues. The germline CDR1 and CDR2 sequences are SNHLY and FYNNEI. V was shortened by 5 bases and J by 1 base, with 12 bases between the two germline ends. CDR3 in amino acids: CASSRTGRSNQPQHF. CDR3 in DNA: TGTGCCAGCAGTAGGACGGGTCGAAGCAATCAGCCCCAGCATTTT. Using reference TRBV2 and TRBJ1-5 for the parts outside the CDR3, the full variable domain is EPEVTQTPSHQVTQMGQEVILRCVPISNHLYFYWYRQILGQKVEFLVSFYNNEISEKSEIFDDQFSVERPDGSNFTLKIRSTKLEDSAMYFCASSRTGRSNQPQHFGDGTRLSIL.

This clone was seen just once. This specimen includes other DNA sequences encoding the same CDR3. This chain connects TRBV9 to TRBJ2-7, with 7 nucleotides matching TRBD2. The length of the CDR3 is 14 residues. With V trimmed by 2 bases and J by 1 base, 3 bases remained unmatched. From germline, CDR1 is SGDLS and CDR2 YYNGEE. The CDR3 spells CASSVSGGSYEQYF. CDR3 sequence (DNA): TGTGCCAGCAGCGTCTCGGGAGGTTCCTACGAGCAGTACTTC.

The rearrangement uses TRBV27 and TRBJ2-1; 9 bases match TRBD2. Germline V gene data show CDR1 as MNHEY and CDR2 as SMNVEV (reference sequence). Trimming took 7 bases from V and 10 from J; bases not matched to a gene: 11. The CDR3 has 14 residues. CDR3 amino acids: CASTNGFSGGEQFF. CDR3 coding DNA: TGTGCCAGCACCAATGGTTTTAGCGGGGGCGAGCAGTTCTTC.

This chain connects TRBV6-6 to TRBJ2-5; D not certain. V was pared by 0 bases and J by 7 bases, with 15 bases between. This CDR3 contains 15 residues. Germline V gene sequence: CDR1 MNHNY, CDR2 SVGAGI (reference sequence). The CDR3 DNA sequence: TGTGCCAGCAGTTACTCGGGGAAGGCGCGCGGGACCCAGTACTTC. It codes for CASSYSGKARGTQYF.

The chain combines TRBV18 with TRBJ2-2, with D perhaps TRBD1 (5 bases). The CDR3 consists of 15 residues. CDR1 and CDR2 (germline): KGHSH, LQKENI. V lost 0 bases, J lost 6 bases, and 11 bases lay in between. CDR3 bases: TGTGCCAGCTCACCACCGGTAGGGGTCCCCGGGGAGCTGTTTTTT. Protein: CASSPPVGVPGELFF.

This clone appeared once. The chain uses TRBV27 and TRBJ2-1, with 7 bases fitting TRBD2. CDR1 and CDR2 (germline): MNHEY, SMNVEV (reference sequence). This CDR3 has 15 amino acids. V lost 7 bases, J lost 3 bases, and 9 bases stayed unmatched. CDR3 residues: CASKASGTHYNEQFF. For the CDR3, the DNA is TGTGCCAGCAAAGCTAGCGGTACCCACTACAATGAGCAGTTCTTC.

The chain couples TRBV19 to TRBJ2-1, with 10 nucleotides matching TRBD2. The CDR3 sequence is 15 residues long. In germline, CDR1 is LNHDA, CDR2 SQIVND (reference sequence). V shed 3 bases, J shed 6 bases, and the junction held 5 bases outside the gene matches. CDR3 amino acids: CASSIQAGGPNEQFF. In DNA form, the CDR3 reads TGTGCCAGTAGTATCCAAGCGGGAGGGCCCAATGAGCAGTTCTTC.

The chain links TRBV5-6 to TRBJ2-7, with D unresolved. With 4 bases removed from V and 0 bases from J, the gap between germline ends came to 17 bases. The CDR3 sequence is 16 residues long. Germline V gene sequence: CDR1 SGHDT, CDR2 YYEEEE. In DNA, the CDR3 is TGTGCCAGCAGCGGGATCAGGACCTCACGCTCCTACGAGCAGTACTTC. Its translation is CASSGIRTSRSYEQYF.

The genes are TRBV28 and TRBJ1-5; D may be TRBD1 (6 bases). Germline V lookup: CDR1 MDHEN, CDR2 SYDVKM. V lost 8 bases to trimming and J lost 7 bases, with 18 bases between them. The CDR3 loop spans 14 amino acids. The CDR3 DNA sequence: TGTGCCAGCGGCCCCACAGGGTCCTGGCAGCCCCAGCATTTT. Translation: CASGPTGSWQPQHF.

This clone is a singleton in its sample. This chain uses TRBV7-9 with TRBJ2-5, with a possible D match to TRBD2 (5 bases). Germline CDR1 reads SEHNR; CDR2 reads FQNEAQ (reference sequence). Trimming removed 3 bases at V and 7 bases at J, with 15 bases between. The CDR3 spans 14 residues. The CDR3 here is CASSFESPGRTQYF. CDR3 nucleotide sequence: TGTGCCAGCAGCTTTGAATCACCGGGGAGGACCCAGTACTTC.

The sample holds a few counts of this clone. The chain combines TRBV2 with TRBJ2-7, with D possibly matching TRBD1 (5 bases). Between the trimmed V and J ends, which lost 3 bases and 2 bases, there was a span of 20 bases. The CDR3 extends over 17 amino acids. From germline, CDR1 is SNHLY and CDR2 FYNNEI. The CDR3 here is CASSEVSGNRGTYEQYF. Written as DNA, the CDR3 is TGTGCCAGCAGTGAGGTGTCAGGGAACCGTGGAACCTACGAGCAGTACTTC.

The CDR3 reads CASSEPLQWIYGYTF. CDR3 coding DNA: TGTGCCAGCAGTGAACCTCTACAATGGATCTATGGCTACACCTTC. The chain carries TRBV2 and TRBJ1-2, with D uncertain. The V end was cut by 2 bases, the J end by 4 bases, with 14 bases between. The germline V gene has CDR1 SNHLY and CDR2 FYNNEI. The CDR3 loop spans 15 amino acids.

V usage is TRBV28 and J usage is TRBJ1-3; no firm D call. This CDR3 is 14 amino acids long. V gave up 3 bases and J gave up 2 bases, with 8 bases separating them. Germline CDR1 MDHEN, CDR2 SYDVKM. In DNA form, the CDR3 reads TGTGCCAGCAGTTTCTCGTATCCTGGAAACACCATATATTTT. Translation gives CASSFSYPGNTIYF. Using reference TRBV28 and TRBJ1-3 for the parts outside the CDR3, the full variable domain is DVKVTQSSRYLVKRTGEKVFLECVQDMDHENMFWYRQDPGLGLRLIYFSYDVKMKEKGDIPEGYSVSREKKERFSLILESASTNQTSMYLCASSFSYPGNTIYFGEGSWLTVV.

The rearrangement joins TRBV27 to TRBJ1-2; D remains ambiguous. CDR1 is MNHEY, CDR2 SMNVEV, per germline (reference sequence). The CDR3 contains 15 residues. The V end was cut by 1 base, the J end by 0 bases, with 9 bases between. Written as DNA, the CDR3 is TGTGCCAGCAGTTTATATGTGAACACTAACTATGGCTACACCTTC. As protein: CASSLYVNTNYGYTF.

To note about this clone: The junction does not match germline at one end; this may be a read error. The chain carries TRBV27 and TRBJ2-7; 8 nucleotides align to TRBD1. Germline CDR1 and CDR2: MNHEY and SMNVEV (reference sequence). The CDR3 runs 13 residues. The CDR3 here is CATSPTGGYEQYF. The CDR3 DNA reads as TGTGCCACCAGTCCCACAGGGGGCTACGAGCAGTACTTC.

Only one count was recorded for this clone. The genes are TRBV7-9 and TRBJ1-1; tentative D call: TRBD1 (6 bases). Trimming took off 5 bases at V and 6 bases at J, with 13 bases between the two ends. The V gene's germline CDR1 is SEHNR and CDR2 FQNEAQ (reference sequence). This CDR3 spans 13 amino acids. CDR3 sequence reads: CASSPAGGPEAFF. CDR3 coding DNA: TGTGCCAGCAGCCCGGCGGGGGGGCCTGAAGCTTTCTTT. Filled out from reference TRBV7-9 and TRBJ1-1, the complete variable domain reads DTGVSQNPRHKITKRGQNVTFRCDPISEHNRLYWYRQTLGQGPEFLTYFQNEAQLEKSRLLSDRFSAERPKGSFSTLEIQRTEQGDSAMYLCASSPAGGPEAFFGQGTRLTVV.

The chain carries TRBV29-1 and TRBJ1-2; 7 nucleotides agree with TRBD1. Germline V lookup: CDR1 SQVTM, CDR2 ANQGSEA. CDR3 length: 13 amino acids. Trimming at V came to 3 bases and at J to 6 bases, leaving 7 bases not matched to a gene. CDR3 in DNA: TGCAGCGTTGACGAGCTGGGACAGAATGGCTACACCTTC. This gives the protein CSVDELGQNGYTF.

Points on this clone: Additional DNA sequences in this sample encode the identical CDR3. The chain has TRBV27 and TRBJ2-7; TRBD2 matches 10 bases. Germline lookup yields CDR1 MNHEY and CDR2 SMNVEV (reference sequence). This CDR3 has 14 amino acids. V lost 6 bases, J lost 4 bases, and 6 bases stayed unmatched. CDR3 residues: CASSLAGVTYEQYF. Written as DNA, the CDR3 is TGTGCCAGCAGCCTAGCGGGAGTTACGTACGAGCAGTACTTC.